This T cell receptor (beta chain) was documented in a study of T cells expressing NK-cell markers. Study-wide context: All TCR beta repertoires analysed originated from sorted CD3+CD56+NKG2C+, CD3+CD56+NKG2C- and CD3+CD56-NKG2C+ T cells. The eight sequenced donors comprised seven who were HCMV-seropositive and one who was seronegative.

There are 12 residues in the CDR3. Study conclusions and caveats: Similarly, these clonotypes led the CD3+CD56-NKG2C+ fraction as well in several donors.

A word on this clonotype: Its cognate antigen is unknown.

TCR beta cDNA was generated via 5'RACE template switching incorporating UMIs. TCRdb re-analyzed the 5' RACE reads; it lists each CDR3 protein once, without DNA. This repertoire comprises about 380,000 distinct CDR3 sequences; its ten largest clones make up roughly 5.5%. This TCR came from a man aged 18 to 70 in good health. The chain is built from TRBV12-3 or TRBV12-4 and TRBJ1-2; TCRdb returns TRBD1, unconfirmable since there is no DNA. Sequenced material: blood T cells: a sorted CD56 or NKG2C T cell subset, CD4+ or CD8+ T cells, or bulk PBMC T cells (not recorded which). The CDR3 here is CASNGQGYGYTF.